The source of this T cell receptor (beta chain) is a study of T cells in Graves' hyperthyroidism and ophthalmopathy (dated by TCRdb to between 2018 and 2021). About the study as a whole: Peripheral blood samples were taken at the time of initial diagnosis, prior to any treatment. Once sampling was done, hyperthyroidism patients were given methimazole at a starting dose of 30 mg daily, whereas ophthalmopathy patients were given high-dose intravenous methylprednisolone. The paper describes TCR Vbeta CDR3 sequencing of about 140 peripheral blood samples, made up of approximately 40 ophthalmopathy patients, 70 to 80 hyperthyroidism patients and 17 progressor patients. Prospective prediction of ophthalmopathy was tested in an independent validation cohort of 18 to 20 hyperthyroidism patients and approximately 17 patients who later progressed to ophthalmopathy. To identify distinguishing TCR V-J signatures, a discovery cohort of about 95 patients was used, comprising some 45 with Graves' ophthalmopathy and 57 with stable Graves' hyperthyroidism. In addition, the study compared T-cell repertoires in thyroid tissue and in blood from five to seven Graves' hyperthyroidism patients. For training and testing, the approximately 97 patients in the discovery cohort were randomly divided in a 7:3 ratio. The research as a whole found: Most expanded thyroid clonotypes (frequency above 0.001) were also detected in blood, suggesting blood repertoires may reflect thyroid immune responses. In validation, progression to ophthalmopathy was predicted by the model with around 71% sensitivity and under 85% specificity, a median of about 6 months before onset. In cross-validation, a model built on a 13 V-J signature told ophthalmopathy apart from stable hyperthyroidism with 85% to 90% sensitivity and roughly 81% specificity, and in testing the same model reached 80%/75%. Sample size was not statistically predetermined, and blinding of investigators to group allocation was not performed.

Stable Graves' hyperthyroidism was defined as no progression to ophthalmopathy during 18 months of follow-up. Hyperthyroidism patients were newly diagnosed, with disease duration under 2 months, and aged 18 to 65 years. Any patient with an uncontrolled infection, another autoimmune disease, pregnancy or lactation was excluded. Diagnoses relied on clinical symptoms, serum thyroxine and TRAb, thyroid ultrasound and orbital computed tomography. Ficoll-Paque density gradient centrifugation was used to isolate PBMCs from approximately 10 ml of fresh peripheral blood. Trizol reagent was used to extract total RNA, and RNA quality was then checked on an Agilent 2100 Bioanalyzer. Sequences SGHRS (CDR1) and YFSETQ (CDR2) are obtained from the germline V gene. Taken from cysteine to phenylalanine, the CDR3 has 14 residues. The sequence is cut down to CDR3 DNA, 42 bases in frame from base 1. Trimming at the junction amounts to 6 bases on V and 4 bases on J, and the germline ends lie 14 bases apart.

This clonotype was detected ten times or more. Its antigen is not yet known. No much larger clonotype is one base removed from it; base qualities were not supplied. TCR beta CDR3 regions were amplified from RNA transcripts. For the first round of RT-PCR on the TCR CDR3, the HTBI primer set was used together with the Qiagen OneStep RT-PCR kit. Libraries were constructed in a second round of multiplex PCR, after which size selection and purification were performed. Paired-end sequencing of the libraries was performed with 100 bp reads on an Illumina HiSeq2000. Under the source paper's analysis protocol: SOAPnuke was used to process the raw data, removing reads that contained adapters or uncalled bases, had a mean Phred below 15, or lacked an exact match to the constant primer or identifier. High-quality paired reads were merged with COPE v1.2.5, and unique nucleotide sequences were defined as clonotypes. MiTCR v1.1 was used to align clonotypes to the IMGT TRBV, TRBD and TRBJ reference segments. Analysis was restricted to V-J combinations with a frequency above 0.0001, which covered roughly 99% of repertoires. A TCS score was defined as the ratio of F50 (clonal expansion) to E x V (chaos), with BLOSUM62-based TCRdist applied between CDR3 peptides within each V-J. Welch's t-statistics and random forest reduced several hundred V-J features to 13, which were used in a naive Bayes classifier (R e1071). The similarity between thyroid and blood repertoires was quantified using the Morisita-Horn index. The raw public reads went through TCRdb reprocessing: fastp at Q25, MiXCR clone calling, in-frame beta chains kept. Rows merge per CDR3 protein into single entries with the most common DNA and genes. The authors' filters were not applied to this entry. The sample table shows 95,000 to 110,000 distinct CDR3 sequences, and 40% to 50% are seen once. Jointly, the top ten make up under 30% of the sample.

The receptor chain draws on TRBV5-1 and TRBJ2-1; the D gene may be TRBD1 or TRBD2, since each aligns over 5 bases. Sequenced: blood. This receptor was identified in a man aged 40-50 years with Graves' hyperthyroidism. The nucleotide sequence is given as TGCGCCAGCACCGGGGACCCGGGGTACAATGAGCAGTTCTTC. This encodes CASTGDPGYNEQFF.